Described below is a single T cell receptor beta chain sequence and its context. This sample was taken from a study of sequential checkpoint blockade in melanoma. On the study more broadly: Each arm's sequence ended with maintenance nivolumab.

This sample's treatment: randomized to nivolumab then ipilimumab (arm A) or the reverse (arm B). No patient had prior DNA-damaging chemotherapy. Sorted cells were live CD3+CD8+, lacking CD19 and CD56, from PBMCs. Clones were read by immunoSEQ multiplex PCR, and TCRdb kept only the in-frame ones, dropping some. The sample has 15,000 to 20,000 clones, around 68% seen once. The junction had 8 bases not matched to a gene; V was cut back by 4 bases and J by 4 bases. This CDR3 has 15 amino acids. Germline values: CDR1 SEHNR, CDR2 FQNEAQ (reference sequence). The clonotype originates from a human donor with melanoma. J is TRBJ1-2 and V is TRBV7-9; 8 nucleotides align to TRBD1. The source was CD8+ T cells sorted from blood (inferred from file names), collected from a patient given nivolumab and ipilimumab in sequence. CDR3 DNA sequence: TGTGCCAGCAGCTCAAGGACAGGGCGGGGCTATGGCTACACCTTC. This gives the protein CASSSRTGRGYGYTF.